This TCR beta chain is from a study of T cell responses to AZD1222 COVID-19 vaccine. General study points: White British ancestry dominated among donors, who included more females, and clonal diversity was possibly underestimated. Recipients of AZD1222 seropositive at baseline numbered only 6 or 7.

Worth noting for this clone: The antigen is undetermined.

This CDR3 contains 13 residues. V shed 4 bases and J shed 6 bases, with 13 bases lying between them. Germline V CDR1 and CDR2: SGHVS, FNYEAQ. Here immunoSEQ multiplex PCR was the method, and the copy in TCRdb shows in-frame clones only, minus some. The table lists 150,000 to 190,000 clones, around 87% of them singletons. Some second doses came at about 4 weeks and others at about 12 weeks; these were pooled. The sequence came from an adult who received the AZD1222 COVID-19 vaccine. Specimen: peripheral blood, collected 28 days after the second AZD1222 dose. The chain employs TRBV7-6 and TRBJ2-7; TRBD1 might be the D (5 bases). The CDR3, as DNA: TGTGCCAGCAGCTCCCCTGGGGCTCTCGAGCAGTACTTC. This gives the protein CASSSPGALEQYF.